These T cell receptor beta chains were read from a single sample in a study of shared clonotypes between healthy human individuals. Using immunoSEQ multiplex PCR, the repertoire was profiled, and TCRdb retains in-frame clones only, with some absent. The sample lists 2 million or so clones; around 95% were seen once. The source material was naive CD4+ T cells sorted from blood. The receptors were gathered from a man aged 18 to 29 in good health. The CDR3 runs from the conserved cysteine through the conserved F or W. D genes are given only for firm matches. Part of the rows lack a size; the others show once, few, many or a class for expanded clones.

D	size	J	V	length	CDR3	DNA
NA	few	TRBJ1-1	TRBV30	13	CAWRGTGNTEAFF	TGTGCCTGGAGGGGAACAGGGAACACTGAAGCTTTCTTT
TRBD1	once	TRBJ1-2	TRBV6-1	16	CASSETGTGVIGGYTF	TGTGCCAGCAGTGAGACCGGGACAGGGGTGATCGGTGGCTACACCTTC
NA	NA	TRBJ1-2	TRBV11-2	13	CASSLSGWDGYTF	TGTGCCAGCAGCCTGTCGGGGTGGGATGGCTACACCTTC
NA	NA	TRBJ2-1	TRBV9	14	CASSVGTIYNEQFF	TGTGCCAGCAGCGTAGGTACCATATACAATGAGCAGTTCTTC
TRBD1	NA	TRBJ2-1	TRBV9	16	CASSVAPQGADNEQFF	TGTGCCAGCAGCGTAGCTCCCCAGGGGGCAGACAATGAGCAGTTCTTC
NA	NA	TRBJ2-3	TRBV9	16	CASSVGGKTFTDTQYF	TGTGCCAGCAGCGTAGGTGGCAAGACTTTCACAGATACGCAGTATTTT
NA	NA	TRBJ2-3	TRBV2	12	CASGSYPDTQYF	TGTGCCAGCGGATCTTATCCAGATACGCAGTATTTT
TRBD1	NA	TRBJ1-5	TRBV5-1	15	CASSPTGVSNQPQHF	TGCGCCAGCAGCCCGACAGGGGTAAGCAATCAGCCCCAGCATTTT
TRBD2	NA	TRBJ2-5	TRBV18	15	CASSPPGLAGETQYF	TGTGCCAGCTCACCCCCGGGACTAGCGGGAGAGACCCAGTACTTC
TRBD1	NA	TRBJ2-7	TRBV5-5	15	CASSADRGSSYEQYF	TGTGCCAGCAGCGCGGACAGGGGGAGCTCCTACGAGCAGTACTTC
TRBD1	NA	TRBJ2-2	TRBV11-2	15	CASSLTGFGTGELFF	TGTGCCAGCAGCCTGACAGGGTTCGGCACCGGGGAGCTGTTTTTT